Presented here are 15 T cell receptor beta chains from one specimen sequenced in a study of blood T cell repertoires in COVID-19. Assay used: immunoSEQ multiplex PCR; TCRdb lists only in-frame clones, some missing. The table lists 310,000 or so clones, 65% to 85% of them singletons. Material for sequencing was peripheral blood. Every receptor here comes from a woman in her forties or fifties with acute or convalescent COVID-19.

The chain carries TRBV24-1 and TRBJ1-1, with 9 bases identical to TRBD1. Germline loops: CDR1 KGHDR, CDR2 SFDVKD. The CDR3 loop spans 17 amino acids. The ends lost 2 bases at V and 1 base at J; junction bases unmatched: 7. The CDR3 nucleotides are TGTGCCACCAGTGATTCCGGGACAGGGACTGCGAACACTGAAGCTTTCTTT. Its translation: CATSDSGTGTANTEAFF.

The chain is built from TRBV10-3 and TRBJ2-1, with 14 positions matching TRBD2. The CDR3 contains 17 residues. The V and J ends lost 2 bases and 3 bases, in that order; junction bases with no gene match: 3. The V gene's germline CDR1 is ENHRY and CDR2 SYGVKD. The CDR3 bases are TGTGCCATCAGTGAGGGGACTAGCGGGAGCCGCTACAATGAGCAGTTCTTC. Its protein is CAISEGTSGSRYNEQFF.

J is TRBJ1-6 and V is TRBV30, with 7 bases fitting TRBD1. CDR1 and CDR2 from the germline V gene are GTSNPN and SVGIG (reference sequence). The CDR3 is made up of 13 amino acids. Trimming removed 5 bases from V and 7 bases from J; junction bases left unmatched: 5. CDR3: CAWATGLNSPLHF. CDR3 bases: TGTGCCTGGGCGACAGGGTTGAATTCACCCCTCCACTTT.

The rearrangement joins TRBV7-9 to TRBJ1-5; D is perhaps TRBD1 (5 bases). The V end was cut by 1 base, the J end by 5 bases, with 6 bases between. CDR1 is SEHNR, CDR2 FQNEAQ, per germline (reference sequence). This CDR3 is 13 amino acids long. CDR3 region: CASSLGGDQPQHF. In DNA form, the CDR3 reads TGTGCCAGCAGCTTAGGGGGGGATCAGCCCCAGCATTTT.

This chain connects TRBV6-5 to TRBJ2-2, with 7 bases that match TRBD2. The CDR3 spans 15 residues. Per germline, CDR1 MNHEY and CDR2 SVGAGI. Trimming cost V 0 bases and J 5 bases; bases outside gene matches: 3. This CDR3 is CASSYSDGGTGELFF. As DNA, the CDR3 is TGTGCCAGCAGTTACTCGGACGGGGGGACCGGGGAGCTGTTTTTT.

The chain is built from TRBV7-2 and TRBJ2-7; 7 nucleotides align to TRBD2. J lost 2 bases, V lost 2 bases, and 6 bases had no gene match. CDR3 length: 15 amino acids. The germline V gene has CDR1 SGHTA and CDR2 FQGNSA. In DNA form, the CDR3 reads TGTGCCAGCAGCTTACAGACTAGCTCTACCTACGAGCAGTACTTC. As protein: CASSLQTSSTYEQYF.

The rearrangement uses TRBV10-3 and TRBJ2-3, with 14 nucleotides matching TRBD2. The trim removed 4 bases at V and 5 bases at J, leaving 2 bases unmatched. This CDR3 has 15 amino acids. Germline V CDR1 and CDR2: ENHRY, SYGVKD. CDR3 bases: TGTGCCATCAGTGCGACTAGCGGGAGGGGAGATACGCAGTATTTT. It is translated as CAISATSGRGDTQYF.

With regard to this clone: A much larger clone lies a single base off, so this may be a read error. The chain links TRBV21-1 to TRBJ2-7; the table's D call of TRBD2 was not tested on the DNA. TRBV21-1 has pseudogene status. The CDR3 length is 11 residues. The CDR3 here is CASSLRYEQYF. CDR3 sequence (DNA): TGTGCCAGCAGCCTACGGTACGAGCAGTACTTC.

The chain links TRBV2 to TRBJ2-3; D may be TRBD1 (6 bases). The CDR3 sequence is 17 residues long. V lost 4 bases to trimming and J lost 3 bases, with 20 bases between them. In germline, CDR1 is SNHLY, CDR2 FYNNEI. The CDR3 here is CASSGGIGQRITDTQYF. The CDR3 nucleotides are TGTGCCAGCAGTGGGGGAATTGGACAGAGAATAACAGATACGCAGTATTTT.

Here the CDR3 DNA reads TGCGCCAGCAGTCATTCTAGCGGGGGCCGGGGAGATACGCAGTATTTT. It yields the protein CASSHSSGGRGDTQYF. J is TRBJ2-3 and V is TRBV23-1, with 10 bases matching TRBD2. TRBV23-1 is treated as an ORF (open reading frame) with a function not yet certain. The CDR3 length is 16 residues. V was clipped by 3 bases and J by 5 bases; unmatched bases: 8.

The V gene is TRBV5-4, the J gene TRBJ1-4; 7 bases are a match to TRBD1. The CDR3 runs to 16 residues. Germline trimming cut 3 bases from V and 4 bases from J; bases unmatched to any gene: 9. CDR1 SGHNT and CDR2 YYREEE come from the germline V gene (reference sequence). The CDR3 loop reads CASSSARQGFNEKLFF. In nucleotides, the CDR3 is TGTGCCAGCAGCTCCGCGAGACAGGGCTTTAATGAAAAACTGTTTTTT. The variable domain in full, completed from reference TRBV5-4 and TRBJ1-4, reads ETGVTQSPTHLIKTRGQQVTLRCSSQSGHNTVSWYQQALGQGPQFIFQYYREEENGRGNFPPRFSGLQFPNYSSELNVNALELDDSALYLCASSSARQGFNEKLFFGSGTQLSVL.

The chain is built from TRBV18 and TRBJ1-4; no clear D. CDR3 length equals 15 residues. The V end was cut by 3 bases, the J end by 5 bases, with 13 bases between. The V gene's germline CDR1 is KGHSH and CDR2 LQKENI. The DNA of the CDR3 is TGTGCCAGCTCACCCCGGGTTGAAAGAAATGAAAAACTGTTTTTT. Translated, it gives CASSPRVERNEKLFF.

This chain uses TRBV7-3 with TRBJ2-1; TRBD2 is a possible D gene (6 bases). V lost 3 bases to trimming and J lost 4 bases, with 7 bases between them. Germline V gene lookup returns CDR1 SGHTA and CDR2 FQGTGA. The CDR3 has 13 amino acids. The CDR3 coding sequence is TGTGCCAGCAGCTTCGGGGGATACAATGAGCAGTTCTTC. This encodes CASSFGGYNEQFF.

The chain's CDR3 is CATETGGRDTEAFF. CDR3 nucleotide sequence: TGTGCCACCGAGACAGGGGGCCGGGACACTGAAGCTTTCTTT. This sequence joins TRBV5-4 and TRBJ1-1, with 10 bases fitting TRBD1. This CDR3 contains 14 residues. V gave up 9 bases and J gave up 3 bases; unmatched junction bases: 8. CDR1 is SGHNT, CDR2 YYREEE, per germline (reference sequence).

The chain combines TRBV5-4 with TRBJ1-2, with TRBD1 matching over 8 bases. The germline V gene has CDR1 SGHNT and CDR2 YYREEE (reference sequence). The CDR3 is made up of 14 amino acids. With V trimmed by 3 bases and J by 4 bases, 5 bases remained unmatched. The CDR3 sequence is CASSWGTGLYGYTF. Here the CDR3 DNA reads TGTGCCAGCAGCTGGGGGACAGGACTCTATGGCTACACCTTC.